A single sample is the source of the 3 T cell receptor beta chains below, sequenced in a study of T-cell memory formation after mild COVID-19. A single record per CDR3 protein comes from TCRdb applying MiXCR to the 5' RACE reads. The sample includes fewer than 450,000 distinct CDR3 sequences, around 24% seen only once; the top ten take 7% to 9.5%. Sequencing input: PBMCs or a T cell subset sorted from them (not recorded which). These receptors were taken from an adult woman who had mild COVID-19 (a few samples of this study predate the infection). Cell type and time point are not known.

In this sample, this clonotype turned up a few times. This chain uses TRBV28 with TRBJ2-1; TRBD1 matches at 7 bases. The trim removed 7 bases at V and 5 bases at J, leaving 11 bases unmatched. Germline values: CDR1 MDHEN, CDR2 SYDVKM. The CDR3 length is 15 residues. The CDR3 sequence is CASKTTGVANNEQFF. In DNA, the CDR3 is TGTGCCAGCAAAACTACAGGGGTGGCGAACAATGAGCAGTTCTTC.

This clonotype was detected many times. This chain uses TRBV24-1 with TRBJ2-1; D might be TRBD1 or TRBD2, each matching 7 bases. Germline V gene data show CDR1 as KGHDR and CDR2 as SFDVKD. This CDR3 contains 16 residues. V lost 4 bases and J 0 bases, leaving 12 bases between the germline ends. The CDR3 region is CATSDPRGGSYNEQFF. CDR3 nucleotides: TGTGCCACCAGTGACCCCAGGGGGGGCTCCTACAATGAGCAGTTCTTC.

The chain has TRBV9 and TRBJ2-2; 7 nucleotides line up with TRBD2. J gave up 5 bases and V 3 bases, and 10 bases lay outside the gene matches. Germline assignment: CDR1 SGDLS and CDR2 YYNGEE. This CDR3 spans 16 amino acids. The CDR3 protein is CASSAPSGKETGELFF. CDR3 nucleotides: TGTGCCAGCAGCGCCCCCAGCGGGAAGGAAACCGGGGAGCTGTTTTTT. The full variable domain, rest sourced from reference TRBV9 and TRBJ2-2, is DSGVTQTPKHLITATGQRVTLRCSPRSGDLSVYWYQQSLDQGLQFLIQYYNGEERAKGNILERFSAQQFPDLHSELNLSSLELGDSALYFCASSAPSGKETGELFFGEGSRLTVL.